The subject of this entry is one T cell receptor beta chain. What it binds is not known. Indicated time point: peripheral blood 6 weeks after treatment start. The record originates from a study of PD-L1 blockade in urothelial cancer. About the research overall: Prior chemotherapy in patients spanned 0 to 3 regimens. Analyses used blood from 3 weeks (second dose) and 6 weeks after treatment start. The median T cell count in blood samples was 141,255.

Whole-study results and caveats: Durable benefit accompanied greater 3-week expansion of tumor-associated blood clones.

The germline CDR1 and CDR2 sequences are LNHDA and SQIVND (reference sequence). CDR3 size: 10 residues. V was cut by 6 bases and J by 10 bases, with 9 bases left in between. TCRdb's table, derived via immunoSEQ multiplex PCR, lists solely in-frame clones and lacks some. Of about 130,000 clones listed, more than 75% are singletons. The chain has TRBV19 and TRBJ1-2; D is perhaps TRBD1 (6 bases). The receptor's source is a man aged 45-65 years with urothelial cancer. Material: PBMCs, obtained around atezolizumab (anti-PD-L1) treatment. This chain's CDR3 is CASSQGHYTF. The CDR3 region has the DNA TGTGCCAGTAGCCAGGGGCACTACACCTTC.